This T cell receptor (beta chain) was recorded in a study of blood T cell repertoires in COVID-19. Study information: Researchers got acute and convalescent COVID-19 samples from the United States, Italy and Spain. PBMCs, B-cell-depleted T cells, or T cells provided the cDNA or gDNA that made up the material.

The V end lost 7 bases, the J end lost 2 bases, and 11 bases lay between the germline ends. CDR3 length: 13 residues. In the original analysis: The assay estimated nucleated cells by amplifying reference gene primers. The method was immunoSEQ multiplex PCR; TCRdb's version includes in-frame clones alone and lacks a portion of them. D and trimming were read from the DNA, whereas the V and J calls and clone size are those reported in that table. The sample gives about 46,000 clones, 65% to 85% of which show up once; roughly 6% is in the top ten. The chain employs TRBV12-3 or TRBV12-4 and TRBJ2-5; weak D call: TRBD2 (6 bases). The source material was peripheral blood. This sequence was found in a woman of 80 years or more with acute or convalescent COVID-19. Written as DNA, the CDR3 is TGTGCCAGCAACGAGGGGACTCAAGAGACCCAGTACTTC. It translates to CASNEGTQETQYF.